This T cell receptor beta chain was profiled in a study of shared clonotypes between healthy human individuals. Overall study: Samples came from a couple of female and a few male donors aged 18 to 49.

Regarding this clone: What it binds is not known.

The CDR3 is made up of 16 amino acids. The V gene lost 1 base and the J gene lost 6 bases, with 17 bases spanning the gap. Germline V gives CDR1 SGHRS, CDR2 YFSETQ. Data came from immunoSEQ multiplex PCR; TCRdb stores just in-frame clones and leaves some out. The sample lists 800,000 to 1,200,000 clones, approximately 80% occurring once. The study's findings and limits: Sorted-subset samples were not fully sequenced, rarefaction indicated.

Input material: memory CD4+ T cells from PBMCs. As for subset: CD45RA-negative fraction. The chain has TRBV5-1 and TRBJ2-1; D is perhaps TRBD1 (5 bases). The source of this sequence is a man younger than 35 in good health. Some clones in this sample may be carry-over from other donors' samples. This CDR3 is CASSLNLRTTVNEQFF. DNA for the CDR3: TGCGCCAGCAGCTTGAATTTAAGGACAACGGTCAATGAGCAGTTCTTC.